The 29 T cell receptor beta chains below were found in one sample sequenced in a study of T cells in Graves' hyperthyroidism and ophthalmopathy. Regions amplified from RNA transcripts were the TCR beta CDR3 regions. The TCR CDR3 was amplified in a first-round RT-PCR using the HTBI primer set. From the multiplex PCR reads, TCRdb called clonotypes with MiXCR, one entry per CDR3 protein. The sample yields some 350,000 distinct CDR3 sequences, approximately 14% seen once. The source material was blood. These receptors all stem from a woman aged 40 to 50 with Graves' ophthalmopathy.

The table lists this clonotype with a few counts. The chain has TRBV24-1 and TRBJ2-7, with D unresolved. Germline CDR1 reads KGHDR; CDR2 reads SFDVKD. The CDR3 contains 11 residues. The V gene lost 4 bases and the J gene lost 7 bases, with 7 bases spanning the gap. The CDR3 DNA follows: TGTGCCACCAGTGACTCATGGGAGCAGTACTTC. Its translation is CATSDSWEQYF.

Points on this clonotype: This may be a read error: a much more frequent sequence differs by one nucleotide. V is TRBV10-3 and J is TRBJ1-6, with D possibly matching TRBD1 (5 bases). V gave up 2 bases and J gave up 7 bases, with 18 bases separating them. This CDR3 is 17 amino acids long. Germline V CDR1 and CDR2: ENHRY, SYGVKD. The CDR3 region is CAISEPSVRGRNSPLHF. CDR3 nucleotide sequence: TGTGCCATCAGTGAGCCTTCCGTCCGGGGCCGGAATTCACCCCTCCACTTT.

This clonotype was counted at least ten times. The genes are TRBV28 and TRBJ2-5; D is ambiguous. V lost 3 bases and J 5 bases, leaving 13 bases between the germline ends. Germline V CDR1 and CDR2: MDHEN, SYDVKM. The CDR3 has 14 amino acids. The DNA for the CDR3 is TGTGCCAGCAGTTTCCCCACTGGGTCGGAGACCCAGTACTTC. Amino acid sequence: CASSFPTGSETQYF.

The rearrangement uses TRBV12-3 or TRBV12-4 and TRBJ2-7; TRBD1 agrees at 11 bases. This CDR3 is 15 amino acids long. V shed 3 bases, J shed 6 bases, and the junction held 7 bases outside the gene matches. CDR3 DNA sequence: TGTGCCAGCAGTTTGAGGGGGACAGGGGGAGGCGAGCAGTACTTC. Translating gives CASSLRGTGGGEQYF.

The chain combines TRBV27 with TRBJ2-1; TRBD2 agrees at 11 bases. After removal of 2 bases from V and 9 bases from J, the junction contained 9 bases not matched to a gene. The CDR3 is 16 amino acids. Germline V gene sequence: CDR1 MNHEY, CDR2 SMNVEV (reference sequence). The CDR3 spells CASSLQTSGIISEQFF. CDR3 nucleotides: TGTGCCAGCAGTTTACAGACTAGCGGGATTATTAGTGAGCAGTTCTTC.

This clonotype showed up many times. The chain has TRBV2 and TRBJ2-1; D is possibly TRBD1 (5 bases). Per germline, CDR1 SNHLY and CDR2 FYNNEI. Trimming stripped 11 bases from V and 7 bases from J, with 18 bases between. The CDR3 is 13 residues long. The CDR3 DNA sequence: TGTGCCTCAGGGCTGGAGATGGGAAATGAGCAGTTCTTC. This sequence encodes CASGLEMGNEQFF.

The CDR3 sequence: CASSPLDKRQFF. The CDR3 coding sequence is TGCGCCAGCAGCCCTCTTGACAAACGGCAGTTCTTC. V gene TRBV4-1 combines with J gene TRBJ2-1, with no clear D. Germline CDR1 and CDR2: MGHRA and YSYEKL. The V and J ends lost 4 bases and 12 bases respectively, with 13 bases between them. The CDR3 has 12 residues.

This clonotype was found a few times. The V and J genes are TRBV5-4 and TRBJ1-1, with 7 bases aligning to TRBD1. Germline CDR1 SGHNT, CDR2 YYREEE (reference sequence). The CDR3 consists of 15 residues. The trim removed 2 bases at V and 1 base at J, leaving 5 bases unmatched. The CDR3 sequence is CASSFSQGKNTEAFF. The CDR3, as DNA: TGTGCCAGCAGCTTTTCACAGGGGAAGAACACTGAAGCTTTCTTT.

This clonotype was recorded a few times. This rearrangement joins TRBV25-1 to TRBJ1-5; D is undetermined. The CDR3 consists of 14 residues. Trimming pared 8 bases from V and 4 bases from J, leaving 15 bases between. Germline V gives CDR1 MGHDK, CDR2 SYGVNS. The CDR3 loop is CASGVGLGNQPQHF. DNA of the CDR3: TGTGCCAGCGGGGTGGGCCTCGGAAATCAGCCCCAGCATTTT.

The chain employs TRBV4-2 and TRBJ1-4; tentative D call: TRBD1 (5 bases). V lost 5 bases, J lost 0 bases, and 10 bases lay in between. The germline CDR1 and CDR2 sequences are LGHNA and YNFKEQ. The CDR3 is 15 residues long. CDR3 bases: TGTGCCAGCAGCGGCCAAGGGGCAACTAATGAAAAACTGTTTTTT. This gives the protein CASSGQGATNEKLFF.

This clonotype was recorded a few times. The chain joins TRBV5-1 to TRBJ2-3; the D gene is possibly TRBD1 (5 bases). Germline V gives CDR1 SGHRS, CDR2 YFSETQ. Trimming shortened V by 0 bases and J by 4 bases, and 9 bases separated the two germline ends. The CDR3 covers 14 residues. DNA for the CDR3: TGCGCCAGCAGCTTGGGACAGCTCCCAGATACGCAGTATTTT. This encodes CASSLGQLPDTQYF.

This clonotype was seen at least ten times. The chain combines TRBV20-1 with TRBJ2-5; 8 bases are shared with TRBD1. The CDR3 spans 16 residues. Germline V gene lookup returns CDR1 DFQATT and CDR2 SNEGSKA (reference sequence). V gave up 1 base and J gave up 0 bases; unmatched junction bases: 7. Written as DNA, the CDR3 is TGCAGTGCTAGAGCGGTGACAGGGGATTACCAAGAGACCCAGTACTTC. It encodes CSARAVTGDYQETQYF.

The chain uses TRBV11-2 and TRBJ2-3; D is unresolved. Trimming removed 0 bases from V and 1 base from J, with 5 bases in between. The V gene's germline CDR1 is SGHAT and CDR2 FQNNGV. The CDR3 has 14 residues. CDR3 in amino acids: CASSLELRTDTQYF. CDR3 sequence (DNA): TGTGCCAGCAGCTTAGAACTTCGCACAGATACGCAGTATTTT.

At least ten counts were recorded for this clonotype. The rearrangement links TRBV6-1 to TRBJ2-3; 8 bases agree with TRBD2. Trimming removed 5 bases from V and 0 bases from J; junction bases left unmatched: 10. The germline V gene has CDR1 MNHNS and CDR2 SASEGT. The CDR3 is 17 amino acids. The DNA of the CDR3 is TGTGCCAGCAGTTCTCGAAGCGGGGGTTCTAGCACAGATACGCAGTATTTT. Translating it yields CASSSRSGGSSTDTQYF.

This clonotype was seen at least ten times. V and J are TRBV24-1 and TRBJ2-1; D remains ambiguous. Germline loops: CDR1 KGHDR, CDR2 SFDVKD. Trimming took 4 bases from V and 10 from J, leaving 10 bases between them. The CDR3 runs 12 residues. DNA for the CDR3: TGTGCCACCAGTGACTGGGCAGAAGAGCAGTTCTTC. Protein product: CATSDWAEEQFF.

This clonotype was found many times. The CDR3, as DNA: TGTGCCACCACTAACCTACGTGGGGCTAATGAAAAACTGTTTTTT. Translating it yields CATTNLRGANEKLFF. The chain uses TRBV12-3 or TRBV12-4 and TRBJ1-4, with no clear D. The CDR3 runs to 15 residues. V lost 10 bases and J 3 bases, leaving 18 bases between the germline ends.

In its sample, this clonotype was seen many times. The chain combines TRBV28 with TRBJ1-5, with 7 bases fitting TRBD1. The trim removed 6 bases at V and 4 bases at J, leaving 12 bases unmatched. The CDR3 spans 16 residues. CDR1 MDHEN and CDR2 SYDVKM come from the germline V gene. Written as DNA, the CDR3 is TGTGCCAGCAGCATCCTGGGGACAGTCGGTAATCAGCCCCAGCATTTT. This sequence encodes CASSILGTVGNQPQHF.

This clonotype was detected ten times or more. The chain couples TRBV29-1 to TRBJ2-1, with D uncertain. The CDR3 has 15 residues. Trimming removed 6 bases at V and 0 bases at J, with 15 bases between. Per the germline V gene, CDR1 is SQVTM and CDR2 is ANQGSEA. CDR3 coding DNA: TGCAGCGTCGCCCCCCGGCTCCGCTCCTACAATGAGCAGTTCTTC. Translation gives CSVAPRLRSYNEQFF.

This clonotype occurred many times. The chain carries TRBV28 and TRBJ2-1; D unresolved. This CDR3 is built from 14 residues. CDR1 and CDR2 (germline): MDHEN, SYDVKM. The germline V and J ends were trimmed by 3 bases and 5 bases, with 11 bases remaining between them. The CDR3 region is CASSFLRPNNEQFF. CDR3 sequence (DNA): TGTGCCAGCAGTTTTCTGCGTCCTAACAATGAGCAGTTCTTC.

The CDR3 is CASSEQGIGGAGYGYTF. CDR3 bases: TGTGCCAGCAGTGAACAGGGGATAGGGGGCGCCGGCTATGGCTACACCTTC. The chain employs TRBV2 and TRBJ1-2; 7 bases fit TRBD1. The V gene's germline CDR1 is SNHLY and CDR2 FYNNEI. The CDR3 is 17 amino acids. J lost 4 bases, V lost 2 bases, and 13 bases had no gene match.

This clonotype has at least ten counts. The rearrangement uses TRBV28 and TRBJ2-5; 7 bases are a match to TRBD2. V gave up 6 bases and J gave up 3 bases; unmatched junction bases: 10. This CDR3 comprises 15 residues. In germline, CDR1 is MDHEN, CDR2 SYDVKM. The CDR3 nucleotides read TGTGCCAGCAGCTCCCCATGGAGCGGGAAAGAGACCCAGTACTTC. This gives the protein CASSSPWSGKETQYF.

At least ten counts were recorded for this clonotype. The rearrangement uses TRBV27 and TRBJ2-3; possibly TRBD2 for D (6 bases). Deletions cut 1 base from V and 1 base from J, with 15 bases between. There are 17 residues in the CDR3. CDR1 is MNHEY, CDR2 SMNVEV, per germline (reference sequence). CDR3: CASSLFRGGSGTDTQYF. CDR3 nucleotide sequence: TGTGCCAGCAGTTTATTTCGTGGGGGGTCAGGCACAGATACGCAGTATTTT.

This clonotype was seen more than once but under ten times. This sequence joins TRBV5-5 and TRBJ2-1; D not resolved. Per germline, CDR1 SGHKS and CDR2 YYEKEE (reference sequence). With 1 base removed from V and 6 bases from J, the gap between germline ends came to 8 bases. CDR3 length: 13 residues. CDR3 in DNA: TGTGCCAGCAGCTTGACAGACCCCAATGAGCAGTTCTTC. Residues: CASSLTDPNEQFF. Complete variable domain (other parts from reference TRBV5-5 and TRBJ2-1): DAGVTQSPTHLIKTRGQQVTLRCSPISGHKSVSWYQQVLGQGPQFIFQYYEKEERGRGNFPDRFSARQFPNYSSELNVNALLLGDSALYLCASSLTDPNEQFFGPGTRLTVL.

Only a few counts were recorded for this clonotype. For the CDR3, the DNA is TGTGCCAGCAGTTACTTAGCGGGAGGCTTATTCGGTGAGCAGTTCTTC. It is translated as CASSYLAGGLFGEQFF. This chain uses TRBV6-5 with TRBJ2-1, with 10 bases lining up with TRBD2. CDR3 length equals 16 residues. V lost 1 base to trimming and J lost 9 bases; unmatched junction nucleotides: 9. The germline V gene has CDR1 MNHEY and CDR2 SVGAGI.

This chain joins TRBV9 and TRBJ2-1; TRBD1 aligns across 10 bases. CDR3 length: 20 amino acids. Germline V gives CDR1 SGDLS, CDR2 YYNGEE. The junction had 21 bases not matched to a gene; V was cut back by 2 bases and J by 7 bases. CDR3 nucleotide sequence: TGTGCCAGCAGCGTTCAACTGCACATACCGGGACAGGGGACAGCAAATGAGCAGTTCTTC. This gives the protein CASSVQLHIPGQGTANEQFF.

The chain carries TRBV5-6 and TRBJ2-3; no firm D call. CDR3 size: 16 residues. Germline V gene data show CDR1 as SGHDT and CDR2 as YYEEEE. V lost 2 bases and J 2 bases, leaving 15 bases between the germline ends. The CDR3 DNA is TGTGCCAGCAGCTTTTCCGGCCAAACAGTCACAGATACGCAGTATTTT. Translation gives CASSFSGQTVTDTQYF.

This clonotype was seen more than once but under ten times. V usage is TRBV3-1 and J usage is TRBJ1-2; no firm D call. The V gene lost 0 bases and the J gene lost 8 bases, with 10 bases spanning the gap. The CDR3 is made up of 13 amino acids. Germline-derived CDR1 and CDR2 are LGHDT and YNNKEL (reference sequence). This chain's CDR3 is CASSQESDKGYTF. The CDR3 DNA is TGTGCCAGCAGCCAAGAATCCGATAAGGGCTACACCTTC.

This clonotype was detected many times. V and J are TRBV20-1 and TRBJ2-3; D is perhaps TRBD2 (5 bases). With 0 bases removed from V and 0 bases from J, the gap between germline ends came to 10 bases. The CDR3 consists of 15 residues. CDR1 is DFQATT and CDR2 is SNEGSKA in the germline V gene (reference sequence). The CDR3, as DNA: TGCAGTGCTAGAGATCCCACTAGGAGCACAGATACGCAGTATTTT. Translated: CSARDPTRSTDTQYF.

This clonotype was seen repeatedly, ten times or more. The chain joins TRBV6-2 or TRBV6-3 to TRBJ2-7; 8 bases align to TRBD1. CDR3 size: 13 residues. The V gene end was trimmed by 8 bases and the J gene end by 0 bases; junction bases not matched to a gene: 3. Per germline, CDR1 MNHEY and CDR2 SVGEGT. For the CDR3, the DNA is TGTGCCAGCGGGACAGGCGACTCCTACGAGCAGTACTTC. It specifies CASGTGDSYEQYF.